These 9 T cell receptor beta chains originate from one sample sequenced in a study of T cells in Graves' hyperthyroidism and ophthalmopathy. There were TCR beta CDR3 regions amplified from RNA transcripts. HTBI primers were used for first-round RT-PCR of the TCR CDR3. TCRdb reprocessed the multiplex PCR reads with MiXCR, giving one entry per CDR3 protein. The data show about 610,000 distinct CDR3 sequences, roughly 15% seen once. What was sequenced was blood. The receptors originated from a woman aged 35 to 49 with Graves' ophthalmopathy.

At least ten counts were recorded for this clonotype. The gene calls are TRBV7-9 and TRBJ2-7, with 9 bases lining up with TRBD1. The CDR3 runs 15 residues. The V segment lost 4 bases and the J segment 5 bases; nucleotides outside the gene matches: 9. Germline CDR1 reads SEHNR; CDR2 reads FQNEAQ (reference sequence). CDR3 sequence (DNA): TGTGCCAGCAGCTGGAATCCGGGGGACAGGGACGAGCAGTACTTC. As protein: CASSWNPGDRDEQYF.

This clonotype has at least ten counts. The chain has TRBV7-3 and TRBJ1-1; D call uncertain. V lost 5 bases and J 4 bases, leaving 11 bases between the germline ends. Germline CDR1 and CDR2: SGHTA and FQGTGA. The CDR3 length is 13 residues. CDR3 sequence reads: CASSPGSGTEAFF. CDR3 nucleotide sequence: TGTGCCAGCAGCCCCGGCAGTGGCACTGAAGCTTTCTTT.

This clonotype was seen at least ten times. The junction departs from the called germline gene at one end, perhaps through a read error. The chain links TRBV6-5 to TRBJ2-7; D is ambiguous. CDR3 length: 14 residues. Germline CDR1 MNHEY, CDR2 SVGAGI. Here the CDR3 DNA reads TGTGCCAGCTGTTATACGGTGAGCTCCTACGAGCAGTACTTC. Its protein is CASCYTVSSYEQYF.

In its sample, this clonotype was seen many times. The chain couples TRBV20-1 to TRBJ2-2; 9 nucleotides align to TRBD2. The CDR3 covers 15 residues. Losses at the gene ends were 6 bases for V and 7 bases for J; bases not matched to a gene: 12. Germline V gene sequence: CDR1 DFQATT, CDR2 SNEGSKA (reference sequence). In nucleotides, the CDR3 is TGCAGTGCGAAAGTGCGGGAGGGCCTTGGCGGGGAGCTGTTTTTT. Its translation: CSAKVREGLGGELFF.

This clonotype occurred a few times. The CDR3 loop is CAIGQDPLPQHF. The DNA for the CDR3 is TGTGCCATCGGTCAGGACCCCCTTCCCCAGCATTTT. The chain uses TRBV10-3 and TRBJ1-5; D call uncertain. The CDR3 runs 12 residues. Germline V lookup: CDR1 ENHRY, CDR2 SYGVKD. V lost 8 bases to trimming and J lost 10 bases, with 15 bases between them.

In this sample, this clonotype turned up a few times. V usage is TRBV27 and J usage is TRBJ2-1, with D hard to call. Germline V gives CDR1 MNHEY, CDR2 SMNVEV (reference sequence). This CDR3 region has 13 residues. The V end lost 1 base, the J end lost 5 bases, and 6 bases lay between the germline ends. The CDR3 reads CASSLYPNNEQFF. As DNA, the CDR3 is TGTGCCAGCAGTTTATACCCCAACAATGAGCAGTTCTTC.

The rearrangement links TRBV18 to TRBJ1-3, with D perhaps TRBD1 (5 bases). This CDR3 has 14 residues. Trimming stripped 8 bases from V and 0 bases from J, with 11 bases between. Germline CDR1 is KGHSH and CDR2 is LQKENI. In DNA form, the CDR3 reads TGTGCCAGCGCGGACACCAGCTCTGGAAACACCATATATTTT. Translated: CASADTSSGNTIYF.

This clonotype was counted at least ten times. The chain is built from TRBV7-9 and TRBJ1-1; unclear D gene. The V end was cut by 5 bases, the J end by 1 base, with 8 bases between. The CDR3 loop spans 13 amino acids. CDR1 and CDR2 (germline): SEHNR, FQNEAQ (reference sequence). The CDR3 sequence is CASSLKTNTEAFF. DNA for the CDR3: TGTGCCAGCAGCCTAAAGACGAACACTGAAGCTTTCTTT.

The chain is built from TRBV4-1 and TRBJ1-2, with D possibly being TRBD1 (5 bases). The CDR3 is 14 amino acids. CDR1 is MGHRA, CDR2 YSYEKL, per germline. Trimming shortened V by 3 bases and J by 4 bases, and 12 bases separated the two germline ends. Here the CDR3 reads CASSQSTASYGYTF. The CDR3 DNA reads as TGCGCCAGCAGCCAGTCGACAGCTTCCTATGGCTACACCTTC.